Shown below are 30 T cell receptor beta chains from a single sample sequenced in a study of T cells in Graves' hyperthyroidism and ophthalmopathy. TCR beta CDR3 region amplification was performed from RNA transcripts. The HTBI set primed first-round TCR CDR3 RT-PCR. TCRdb processed the multiplex PCR reads anew with MiXCR; each CDR3 protein has one entry. The sample contains roughly 500,000 distinct CDR3 sequences, about 16% of which appear only once. The sequenced sample was blood. These receptors were obtained from a woman between 25 and 40 years old with Graves' ophthalmopathy.

This clonotype was observed many times. V usage is TRBV28 and J usage is TRBJ2-1; D uncertain. The CDR3 is 15 residues long. Trimming removed 6 bases at V and 1 base at J, with 13 bases between. The germline gives CDR1 MDHEN, CDR2 SYDVKM. The CDR3 spells CASSPPRPSYNEQFF. Written as DNA, the CDR3 is TGTGCCAGCAGCCCCCCCCGACCGTCCTACAATGAGCAGTTCTTC.

This clonotype was counted many times. V usage is TRBV6-2 or TRBV6-3 and J usage is TRBJ1-1; D might be TRBD1 (6 bases). The germline V gene encodes CDR1 MNHEY and CDR2 SVGEGT. V lost 3 bases, J lost 1 base, and 15 bases lay in between. There are 16 residues in the CDR3. The CDR3 bases are TGTGCCAGCAGTTATAATGCCGGGACACCGAACACTGAAGCTTTCTTT. Its translation: CASSYNAGTPNTEAFF.

This clonotype was detected many times. The CDR3 DNA is TGTGCCAGCAGTTCGACCGACAGGGCCGGTAGTCAGCCCCAGCATTTT. Translating gives CASSSTDRAGSQPQHF. This rearrangement joins TRBV12-3 or TRBV12-4 to TRBJ1-5; 7 bases fit TRBD1. The CDR3 consists of 16 residues. With 4 bases clipped from V and 6 bases from J, the junction kept 12 bases outside the gene matches.

V is TRBV24-1 and J is TRBJ2-5; possibly TRBD2 for D (5 bases). CDR1 is KGHDR, CDR2 SFDVKD, per germline. The CDR3 has 17 amino acids. V was trimmed by 0 bases and J by 4 bases, leaving 17 bases between them. DNA of the CDR3: TGTGCCACCAGTGATTTGGCCTCGGCGGGTTTAGGAGAGACCCAGTACTTC. It yields the protein CATSDLASAGLGETQYF.

This clonotype was seen repeatedly, ten times or more. V gene TRBV28 combines with J gene TRBJ2-3; possibly TRBD2 for D (5 bases). Germline V lookup: CDR1 MDHEN, CDR2 SYDVKM. This CDR3 spans 13 amino acids. V lost 11 bases and J lost 2, with 14 bases in between. CDR3 sequence reads: CAVQSGYTDTQYF. Written as DNA, the CDR3 is TGTGCCGTTCAGAGCGGATACACAGATACGCAGTATTTT.

This clonotype was seen more than once but under ten times. The J gene is TRBJ2-7, the V gene TRBV7-9; TRBD1 matches 12 bases. Germline trimming cut 4 bases from V and 3 bases from J; bases unmatched to any gene: 10. This CDR3 contains 17 residues. In germline, CDR1 is SEHNR, CDR2 FQNEAQ (reference sequence). The CDR3 here is CASSSGAGTGGFYEQYF. The CDR3 coding sequence is TGTGCCAGCAGCTCGGGGGCCGGGACAGGGGGCTTCTACGAGCAGTACTTC.

This clonotype was detected ten times or more. The V gene is TRBV6-1, the J gene TRBJ1-1; no reliable D call. The CDR3 has 17 residues. The V gene's germline CDR1 is MNHNS and CDR2 SASEGT. Trimming took off 3 bases at V and 1 base at J, with 18 bases between the two ends. The CDR3 region is CASSEVFVGWKNTEAFF. The CDR3 DNA is TGTGCCAGCAGTGAGGTATTCGTCGGGTGGAAGAACACTGAAGCTTTCTTT.

The table lists this clonotype with a few counts. This chain uses TRBV9 with TRBJ2-2; 7 bases fit TRBD2. V was pared by 0 bases and J by 3 bases, with 5 bases of the junction left unmatched. CDR1 SGDLS and CDR2 YYNGEE come from the germline V gene. The CDR3 sequence is 16 residues long. Here the CDR3 DNA reads TGTGCCAGCAGCGTAGGGGAGGGACCGGACACCGGGGAGCTGTTTTTT. Translating it yields CASSVGEGPDTGELFF.

This clonotype has just a few counts. A much larger clone differs by one base, so this may be a read error. V and J are TRBV28 and TRBJ2-5; D remains unclear. Trimming took off 6 bases at V and 9 bases at J, with 14 bases between the two ends. The CDR3 consists of 12 residues. Germline V gene data show CDR1 as MDHEN and CDR2 as SYDVKM. Here the CDR3 reads CASSEDAVSQYF. The CDR3 nucleotides read TGTGCCAGCAGCGAAGACGCTGTTTCCCAGTACTTC.

The sample holds many counts of this clonotype. Here the CDR3 DNA reads TGTGCCAGCAGCACAGAACTAGTAAATACGCAGTATTTT. Protein sequence: CASSTELVNTQYF. J is TRBJ2-3 and V is TRBV11-3, with D perhaps TRBD2 (5 bases). Trimming cost V 5 bases and J 7 bases, with 13 bases left between them. CDR3 length: 13 amino acids. Germline V gives CDR1 SGHNT, CDR2 YENEEA. Full variable domain (missing parts from reference TRBV11-3 and TRBJ2-3): EAGVVQSPRYKIIEKKQPVAFWCNPISGHNTLYWYLQNLGQGPELLIRYENEEAVDDSQLPKDRFSAERLKGVDSTLKIQPAELGDSAVYLCASSTELVNTQYFGPGTRLTVL.

The sample holds a few counts of this clonotype. DNA for the CDR3: TGCGCCAGCAGCCAAGTTAGAGGGAGAGCCTACAATGAGCAGTTCTTC. Amino acids: CASSQVRGRAYNEQFF. V gene TRBV4-3 combines with J gene TRBJ2-1; tentatively, D is TRBD2 (5 bases). Between the trimmed V and J ends, which lost 1 base and 2 bases, there was a span of 12 bases. CDR1 is LGHNA and CDR2 is YSLEER in the germline V gene. There are 16 residues in the CDR3.

The chain links TRBV27 to TRBJ2-5; unclear D gene. Germline-derived CDR1 and CDR2 are MNHEY and SMNVEV (reference sequence). Trimming left V 0 bases short and J 0 bases short, with 11 bases between. This CDR3 spans 16 amino acids. The CDR3 protein is CASSLSPPENQETQYF. The CDR3 nucleotides are TGTGCCAGCAGTTTATCCCCCCCAGAGAACCAAGAGACCCAGTACTTC.

This clonotype appeared many times. The rearrangement uses TRBV20-1 and TRBJ2-1; D may be TRBD2 (6 bases). The CDR3 covers 15 residues. V lost 2 bases and J lost 8, with 19 bases in between. From germline, CDR1 is DFQATT and CDR2 SNEGSKA (reference sequence). The CDR3 spells CSARSLPGVGDEQFF. CDR3 nucleotide sequence: TGCAGTGCTAGATCCCTCCCGGGAGTAGGCGATGAGCAGTTCTTC.

This clonotype appeared many times. V usage is TRBV18 and J usage is TRBJ1-1, with a possible D match to TRBD1 (6 bases). V gave up 3 bases and J gave up 1 base, with 9 bases separating them. The CDR3 is made up of 14 amino acids. The germline CDR1 and CDR2 sequences are KGHSH and LQKENI. The CDR3 DNA follows: TGTGCCAGCTCACCGGGACACACGAACACTGAAGCTTTCTTT. This sequence encodes CASSPGHTNTEAFF. The entire variable domain, with the rest obtained from reference TRBV18 and TRBJ1-1, is as follows: NAGVMQNPRHLVRRRGQEARLRCSPMKGHSHVYWYRQLPEEGLKFMVYLQKENIIDESGMPKERFSAEFPKEGPSILRIQQVVRGDSAAYFCASSPGHTNTEAFFGQGTRLTVV.

This clonotype has ten or more counts. The gene calls are TRBV24-1 and TRBJ1-2; no clear D gene. Trimming took off 2 bases at V and 5 bases at J, with 11 bases between the two ends. The length of the CDR3 is 14 residues. Germline V CDR1 and CDR2: KGHDR, SFDVKD. This chain's CDR3 is CATSDSGSMYGYTF. In nucleotides, the CDR3 is TGTGCCACCAGTGATTCGGGGTCCATGTATGGCTACACCTTC.

At least ten counts were recorded for this clonotype. The genes are TRBV6-1 and TRBJ1-1; perhaps TRBD1 as D (6 bases). V lost 1 base and J lost 0, with 12 bases in between. This CDR3 spans 16 amino acids. Germline CDR1 and CDR2: MNHNS and SASEGT. CDR3 sequence (DNA): TGTGCCAGCAGTGAAGACAGGGTACCCATGAACACTGAAGCTTTCTTT. Translation gives CASSEDRVPMNTEAFF.

This clonotype was seen at least ten times. V usage is TRBV28 and J usage is TRBJ2-5, with TRBD1 matching over 11 bases. V lost 7 bases and J lost 5; bases outside the gene matches: 9. The V gene's germline CDR1 is MDHEN and CDR2 SYDVKM. The CDR3 extends over 15 amino acids. The CDR3 bases are TGTGCCAGCAACCACCCGGGACAGGGGGGGGAGACCCAGTACTTC. This translates into CASNHPGQGGETQYF.

This clonotype was seen many times. V gene TRBV19 combines with J gene TRBJ1-1, with TRBD1 identical over 7 bases. Per the germline V gene, CDR1 is LNHDA and CDR2 is SQIVND (reference sequence). The CDR3 has 14 amino acids. With V trimmed by 8 bases and J by 0 bases, 6 bases remained unmatched. The CDR3 region has the DNA TGTGCCAGTGGCCGGGACAGCATGAACACTGAAGCTTTCTTT. Translation: CASGRDSMNTEAFF.

The chain employs TRBV12-3 or TRBV12-4 and TRBJ2-1; D could derive from TRBD1 or TRBD2 (5 bases each). The CDR3 length is 14 residues. V was cut by 3 bases and J by 5 bases, with 11 bases left in between. CDR3 nucleotides: TGTGCCAGCAGTTTGACCGGGGACCACAATGAGCAGTTCTTC. Residues: CASSLTGDHNEQFF.

This clonotype has at least ten counts. This sequence joins TRBV7-2 and TRBJ2-3; either TRBD1 or TRBD2 may supply D (5 bases each). CDR1 SGHTA and CDR2 FQGNSA come from the germline V gene. This CDR3 region has 14 residues. Trimming left V 1 base short and J 4 bases short, with 9 bases between. The CDR3 reads CASSLETGPDTQYF. CDR3 nucleotides: TGTGCCAGCAGCTTAGAAACGGGACCAGATACGCAGTATTTT.

The V call is TRBV7-9, the J call TRBJ1-2, with 7 bases aligning to TRBD1. Unmatched junction bases numbered 15, after V lost 5 bases and J lost 6 bases. The germline V gene encodes CDR1 SEHNR and CDR2 FQNEAQ (reference sequence). The CDR3 runs 16 residues. CDR3 nucleotide sequence: TGTGCCAGCAGCATACCATCCCTACAGGGGTTGAATGGCTACACCTTC. Amino acids: CASSIPSLQGLNGYTF.

The chain joins TRBV27 to TRBJ1-2; D unresolved. Germline assignment: CDR1 MNHEY and CDR2 SMNVEV (reference sequence). V was pared by 6 bases and J by 8 bases, with 16 bases between. This CDR3 has 13 amino acids. CDR3 DNA: TGTGCCAGCAGCCCCGGGATCATTCGGGGCTACACCTTC. It is translated as CASSPGIIRGYTF.

The genes are TRBV5-1 and TRBJ2-1; 14 nucleotides align to TRBD2. The V and J ends lost 4 bases and 8 bases, in that order; junction bases with no gene match: 5. Germline lookup yields CDR1 SGHRS and CDR2 YFSETQ. CDR3 length: 15 residues. CDR3 protein: CASSGGTSGSYEQFF. CDR3 DNA sequence: TGCGCCAGCAGCGGCGGGACTAGCGGGAGCTATGAGCAGTTCTTC.

The CDR3 spells CASSSFDTQYF. DNA of the CDR3: TGTGCCAGCAGTTCATTTGATACGCAGTATTTT. The V call is TRBV12-3 or TRBV12-4, the J call TRBJ2-3, with no clear D. Trimming took 4 bases from V and 6 from J, leaving 5 bases between them. The CDR3 spans 11 residues.

This clonotype has ten or more counts. This chain connects TRBV5-1 to TRBJ1-1; D is possibly TRBD1 (5 bases). The V and J ends lost 4 bases and 0 bases respectively, with 10 bases between them. CDR3 size: 14 residues. Germline-derived CDR1 and CDR2 are SGHRS and YFSETQ. The CDR3 loop reads CASSPGTMNTEAFF. The CDR3 nucleotides read TGCGCCAGCAGCCCCGGGACGATGAACACTGAAGCTTTCTTT.

About this clonotype: A much bigger clone sits one base away, suggesting this may be a read error. The chain combines TRBV29-1 with TRBJ2-5, with no clear D. The CDR3 contains 14 residues. Germline V lookup: CDR1 SQVTM, CDR2 ANQGSEA. The chain's CDR3 is CSVVSWANQETLYF. The CDR3 DNA reads as TGCAGCGTTGTGAGTTGGGCGAACCAAGAGACCCTGTACTTC.

The chain uses TRBV25-1 and TRBJ1-4; D gene uncertain. This CDR3 contains 14 residues. V lost 3 bases, J lost 8 bases, and 13 bases lay in between. The germline gives CDR1 MGHDK, CDR2 SYGVNS. The CDR3 is CASSDPTSQEKLFF. The CDR3 DNA is TGTGCCAGCAGTGATCCAACTTCACAAGAAAAACTGTTTTTT.

This clonotype was observed a handful of times. The V call is TRBV7-3, the J call TRBJ2-1; D possibly uses TRBD1 or TRBD2 (6 bases each). Germline loops: CDR1 SGHTA, CDR2 FQGTGA. This CDR3 region has 14 residues. The V end lost 5 bases, the J end lost 10 bases, and 18 bases lay between the germline ends. The chain's CDR3 is CASSDNAGRGEQFF. In nucleotides, the CDR3 is TGTGCCAGCAGCGATAACGCGGGAAGGGGGGAGCAGTTCTTC. The full variable domain, with the rest looked up from reference TRBV7-3 and TRBJ2-1, is GAGVSQTPSNKVTEKGKYVELRCDPISGHTALYWYRQSLGQGPEFLIYFQGTGAADDSGLPNDRFFAVRPEGSVSTLKIQRTERGDSAVYLCASSDNAGRGEQFFGPGTRLTVL.

Ten or more counts support this clonotype. J is TRBJ2-7 and V is TRBV2; D perhaps matches TRBD1 (5 bases). V was pared by 10 bases and J by 5 bases, with 18 bases between. The V gene's germline CDR1 is SNHLY and CDR2 FYNNEI. This CDR3 region has 13 residues. The CDR3 is CAIRTKEGDEQYF. The CDR3 DNA sequence: TGTGCCATCCGGACAAAGGAAGGGGACGAGCAGTACTTC.

In its sample, this clonotype was seen many times. This chain joins TRBV20-1 and TRBJ2-3, with unresolved D. Looked up from germline, CDR1 is DFQATT and CDR2 is SNEGSKA (reference sequence). The CDR3 length is 15 residues. V was shortened by 1 base and J by 2 bases, with 13 bases between the two germline ends. The DNA of the CDR3 is TGCAGTGCTAGAGGGACCGTTGGGTTCACAGATACGCAGTATTTT. Translation gives CSARGTVGFTDTQYF.